The 9 T cell receptor beta chains given below trace back to one sample, sequenced in a study of technical replicates of blood from several donors. The repertoire was sequenced with immunoSEQ multiplex PCR; TCRdb's copy has only in-frame clones and lacks some. The table shows roughly 87,000 clones, with approximately 94% occurring only once. The material sequenced was T cells isolated from PBMCs. These TCRs come from a human donor in good health.

The J gene is TRBJ1-2, the V gene TRBV19; perhaps TRBD1 as D (6 bases). Germline V gene sequence: CDR1 LNHDA, CDR2 SQIVND (reference sequence). V lost 1 base, J lost 3 bases, and 12 bases lay in between. This CDR3 region has 15 residues. The CDR3 is CASSIVLQGDYGYTF. CDR3 nucleotides: TGTGCCAGTAGTATAGTCCTACAGGGCGACTATGGCTACACCTTC.

CDR3 coding DNA: TGTGCCAGTAGCGTGGGGTGGGGGGGGCGGAACGAGCAGTACTTC. Its protein is CASSVGWGGRNEQYF. This chain connects TRBV19 to TRBJ2-7; D is perhaps TRBD2 (7 bases). V gave up 6 bases and J gave up 5 bases, with 20 bases separating them. In germline, CDR1 is LNHDA, CDR2 SQIVND (reference sequence). The length of the CDR3 is 15 residues.

The rearrangement joins TRBV5-4 to TRBJ2-3, with 7 bases lining up with TRBD2. The V gene's germline CDR1 is SGHNT and CDR2 YYREEE (reference sequence). This CDR3 spans 15 amino acids. The J segment lost 2 bases and the V segment lost 0 bases, leaving 3 bases of the junction unmatched. The CDR3 sequence: CASSLGLAITDTQYF. CDR3 in DNA: TGTGCCAGCAGCTTGGGACTAGCCATCACAGATACGCAGTATTTT. Filled out from reference TRBV5-4 and TRBJ2-3, the complete variable domain reads ETGVTQSPTHLIKTRGQQVTLRCSSQSGHNTVSWYQQALGQGPQFIFQYYREEENGRGNFPPRFSGLQFPNYSSELNVNALELDDSALYLCASSLGLAITDTQYFGPGTRLTVL.

The gene calls are TRBV19 and TRBJ2-1; 7 positions agree with TRBD1. The CDR3 has 16 amino acids. Germline V gives CDR1 LNHDA, CDR2 SQIVND (reference sequence). The ends lost 5 bases at V and 2 bases at J; junction bases unmatched: 9. CDR3 amino acids: CASSHIKTGPYNEQFF. CDR3 DNA sequence: TGTGCCAGTAGTCATATCAAGACAGGGCCCTACAATGAGCAGTTCTTC.

This chain connects TRBV27 to TRBJ2-7, with D perhaps TRBD1 (6 bases). Germline assignment: CDR1 MNHEY and CDR2 SMNVEV (reference sequence). CDR3 size: 13 residues. Trimming removed 5 bases from V and 3 bases from J, with 11 bases in between. This chain's CDR3 is CASSPVRGYEQYF. CDR3 sequence (DNA): TGTGCCAGCAGTCCCGTCAGGGGCTACGAGCAGTACTTC.

This clone has just one count. The V and J genes are TRBV7-9 and TRBJ2-6, with 8 bases lining up with TRBD1. Germline V lookup: CDR1 SEHNR, CDR2 FQNEAQ (reference sequence). Trimming took 4 bases from V and 0 from J; bases not matched to a gene: 8. This CDR3 contains 18 residues. The CDR3 region has the DNA TGTGCCAGCAGCTCTGGACAGGGCGTTGACTCTGGGGCCAACGTCCTGACTTTC. It yields the protein CASSSGQGVDSGANVLTF. Combining the CDR3 with reference TRBV7-9 and TRBJ2-6 gives the whole variable domain DTGVSQNPRHKITKRGQNVTFRCDPISEHNRLYWYRQTLGQGPEFLTYFQNEAQLEKSRLLSDRFSAERPKGSFSTLEIQRTEQGDSAMYLCASSSGQGVDSGANVLTFGAGSRLTVL.

This chain connects TRBV7-8 to TRBJ1-1; TRBD1 agrees at 7 bases. CDR1 is SGHVS, CDR2 FQNEAQ, per germline. Unmatched junction bases numbered 13, after V lost 3 bases and J lost 3 bases. CDR3 length equals 17 residues. The CDR3 reads CASSLKTGIEIYTEAFF. The CDR3 nucleotides read TGTGCCAGCAGCTTGAAGACAGGGATAGAAATCTACACTGAAGCTTTCTTT.

The genes are TRBV7-9 and TRBJ2-7; D might be TRBD2 (5 bases). CDR1 and CDR2 from the germline V gene are SEHNR and FQNEAQ (reference sequence). The CDR3 is made up of 16 amino acids. V lost 4 bases, J lost 4 bases, and 20 bases lay in between. The CDR3 spells CASSYLERAGYYEQYF. The DNA for the CDR3 is TGTGCCAGCAGCTACCTCGAGAGGGCAGGTTATTACGAGCAGTACTTC.

This sequence joins TRBV30 and TRBJ2-7; TRBD1 matches 7 bases. The CDR3 length is 12 residues. Germline lookup yields CDR1 GTSNPN and CDR2 SVGIG (reference sequence). With V trimmed by 4 bases and J by 11 bases, 11 bases remained unmatched. As DNA, the CDR3 is TGTGCCTGGACCACCCAGGCCGGGACAGAGTACTTC. Protein sequence: CAWTTQAGTEYF. Full variable domain (outside the CDR3, taken from reference TRBV30 and TRBJ2-7): SQTIHQWPATLVQPVGSPLSLECTVEGTSNPNLYWYRQAAGRGLQLLFYSVGIGQISSEVPQNLSASRPQDRQFILSSKKLLLSDSGFYLCAWTTQAGTEYFGPGTRLTVT.